Below are 8 T cell receptor beta chains sequenced from a single sample in a study of CD8+ T cells in alopecia areata. Sequencing relied on a cDNA template that was reverse transcribed from extracted RNA. The assay was immunoSEQ multiplex PCR, and TCRdb's table has in-frame clones only and misses some. The profile shows hundreds of thousands of clones, roughly two thirds of them singletons. The specimen was CD4+ T cells sorted from blood, collected at week 0. The receptors shown here come from a human donor with alopecia areata.

The V gene is TRBV25-1, the J gene TRBJ1-3; no definite D call. Germline V gives CDR1 MGHDK, CDR2 SYGVNS. V was cut by 6 bases and J by 0 bases, with 9 bases left in between. CDR3 size: 14 residues. CDR3 region: CASRDRYSGNTIYF. Here the CDR3 DNA reads TGTGCCAGCAGAGACCGATACTCTGGAAACACCATATATTTT.

This chain joins TRBV29-1 and TRBJ2-7; D is uncertain. The CDR3 contains 13 residues. CDR1 SQVTM and CDR2 ANQGSEA come from the germline V gene. V was clipped by 4 bases and J by 3 bases, with 13 bases between them. CDR3 nucleotides: TGCAGCGTTGGGGTTGCCGCCTGCTACGAGCAGTACTTC. Translation: CSVGVAACYEQYF.

The rearrangement joins TRBV5-4 to TRBJ2-3; D unresolved. From germline, CDR1 is SGHNT and CDR2 YYREEE (reference sequence). The CDR3 spans 12 residues. V lost 2 bases, J lost 6 bases, and 7 bases lay in between. CDR3 loop: CASSFLLDTQYF. CDR3 nucleotides: TGTGCCAGCAGCTTCCTTTTGGATACGCAGTATTTT.

The chain has TRBV29-1 and TRBJ1-6; D unresolved. The CDR3 is 15 residues long. The germline V and J ends were trimmed by 7 bases and 7 bases, with 20 bases remaining between them. CDR1 and CDR2 (germline): SQVTM, ANQGSEA. The CDR3 protein is CSARATRVKNSPLHF. In DNA, the CDR3 is TGCAGCGCAAGGGCCACGCGGGTAAAGAATTCACCCCTCCACTTT.

This clone came up once. This chain links TRBV30 with TRBJ2-7; perhaps TRBD1 as D (5 bases). Trimming shortened V by 1 base and J by 5 bases, and 12 bases separated the two germline ends. The CDR3 covers 13 residues. The germline CDR1 and CDR2 sequences are GTSNPN and SVGIG (reference sequence). The CDR3 DNA reads TGTGCCTGGAGTGGCCCAGGGTCCCACGAGCAGTACTTC. Translating gives CAWSGPGSHEQYF.

The chain carries TRBV2 and TRBJ2-1; 10 positions match TRBD2. Germline assignment: CDR1 SNHLY and CDR2 FYNNEI. This CDR3 region has 15 residues. The V segment lost 1 base and the J segment 10 bases; nucleotides outside the gene matches: 7. In DNA form, the CDR3 reads TGTGCCAGCAGTGAAGTAGGGACTAGCGTCGGAGAGCAGTTCTTC. It encodes CASSEVGTSVGEQFF.

V and J are TRBV10-3 and TRBJ2-5; D ambiguous. The germline CDR1 and CDR2 sequences are ENHRY and SYGVKD. V lost 6 bases to trimming and J lost 4 bases, with 9 bases between them. The CDR3 loop spans 12 amino acids. CDR3 DNA sequence: TGTGCCATCAGCTCTATGGGAGAGACCCAGTACTTC. It codes for CAISSMGETQYF.

The chain recombines TRBV30 with TRBJ2-7; D is ambiguous. The CDR3 is 11 amino acids. Germline lookup yields CDR1 GTSNPN and CDR2 SVGIG (reference sequence). Trimming shortened V by 2 bases and J by 4 bases, and 6 bases separated the two germline ends. CDR3 region: CAWSPSYEQYF. The CDR3 DNA is TGTGCCTGGAGTCCCTCATACGAGCAGTACTTC.